A selection of T cell receptor beta chains follows, all from one sample in a study of T cell changes during pregnancy in multiple sclerosis. The method was immunoSEQ multiplex PCR; TCRdb's version includes in-frame clones alone and lacks a portion of them. The sample lists fewer than 100,000 clones, 85% to 95% occurring once. This specimen consisted of peripheral blood, obtained after pregnancy. These receptors all come from a female donor in good health, enrolled as a control in a pregnancy study. Each CDR3 is given with its conserved first and last residue. A D gene is named only where the DNA matches it firmly. Size is omitted from some rows. Given values are once, few, many or a class for expanded clones.

abundance	v_gene	j_gene	d_gene	CDR3nt	CDR3aa
.	TRBV15	TRBJ1-2	TRBD1	TGTGCCACCAGCGGGGGACAGAACTATGGCTACACCTTC	CATSGGQNYGYTF
.	TRBV4-3	TRBJ2-7	TRBD1	TGCGCCAGCAGCCAAGAGCGGACAGGCTACAACGAGCAGTACTTC	CASSQERTGYNEQYF
.	TRBV7-6	TRBJ2-1	.	TGTGCCAGCAGCTTTAGTCCATCTAGGTGGGAGCAGTTCTTC	CASSFSPSRWEQFF
.	TRBV7-9	TRBJ2-3	TRBD1	TGTGCCAGCAGCTTAGGGACAGGAAAGCAGTATTTT	CASSLGTGKQYF
.	TRBV5-1	TRBJ2-3	TRBD2	TGCGCCAGCGGCCCCGGGGGAGGGAACACAGATACGCAGTATTTT	CASGPGGGNTDTQYF
.	TRBV7-3	TRBJ1-3	.	TGTGCCAGCAGCTTAGGGCCCCGTACAGCCGCCTTAAACACCATATATTTT	CASSLGPRTAALNTIYF
.	TRBV29-1	TRBJ1-2	.	TGCAGCGTTGAAGAAATAACAGGTTCTGACGGCTACACCTTC	CSVEEITGSDGYTF
few	TRBV20-1	TRBJ1-1	.	TGCAGTGCTATCGAGCGTGAGGCTTTCTTT	CSAIEREAFF
.	TRBV7-2	TRBJ2-3	.	TGTGCCAGCAGCTTGCGAGCAGATACGCAGTATTTT	CASSLRADTQYF
few	TRBV5-1	TRBJ1-5	.	TGCGCCAGCAGCTTGAGCGGGGATAGCAATCAGCCCCAGCATTTT	CASSLSGDSNQPQHF